These T cell receptor beta chains were read from a single sample in a study of radiotherapy plus CTLA-4 blockade in lung cancer. Profiled with immunoSEQ multiplex PCR; TCRdb holds only in-frame clones, not every one. The data show around 95,000 clones, with roughly 80% seen just once and 0.75% to 0.85% held by the top ten. The sample here was peripheral blood, taken from a patient treated with radiotherapy plus ipilimumab. The origin of the receptors is a human donor with non-small cell lung cancer who had stable disease on radiotherapy plus ipilimumab. Both conserved end residues are part of each CDR3. A D gene is named only where the DNA matches it firmly. Clone size appears in some rows only: once, few, many, or a class for an expanded clone.

CASRPTGVREQYF	TGTGCCAGCAGGCCGACAGGGGTTCGCGAGCAGTACTTC	TRBD1	TRBJ2-7	.	13	TRBV28
CASSLFTGNYGYTF	TGTGCCAGCAGTTTATTCACAGGGAACTATGGCTACACCTTC	.	TRBJ1-2	.	14	TRBV28
CASSLEQGSSYEQYF	TGTGCCAGCAGCTTAGAACAGGGGTCCTCCTACGAGCAGTACTTC	TRBD1	TRBJ2-7	.	15	TRBV11-1
CASSRGVSYEQYF	TGTGCCAGCAGTAGGGGGGTATCCTACGAGCAGTACTTC	.	TRBJ2-7	once	13	TRBV7-7
CASTSEGPKGSPLHF	TGTGCCAGCACCTCAGAAGGGCCCAAAGGTTCACCCCTCCACTTT	.	TRBJ1-6	.	15	TRBV28
CASSEPGQGGEKLFF	TGTGCCAGCAGTGAACCGGGACAGGGCGGTGAAAAACTGTTTTTT	TRBD1	TRBJ1-4	.	15	TRBV2
CASSYIGYTF	TGTGCCAGCAGTTACATCGGCTACACCTTC	.	TRBJ1-2	.	10	TRBV6-1
CASSSPPASGVFRELFF	TGTGCCAGCAGCTCCCCCCCGGCTAGCGGGGTATTCAGGGAGCTGTTTTTT	TRBD2	TRBJ2-2	once	17	TRBV7-9
CASREGLAGGTDTQYF	TGTGCCAGCCGCGAGGGCTTAGCGGGGGGCACAGATACGCAGTATTTT	TRBD2	TRBJ2-3	.	16	TRBV2
CASSSSRAGDGEKLFF	TGTGCCAGCAGTTCGAGCAGGGCAGGAGACGGAGAAAAACTGTTTTTT	.	TRBJ1-4	few	16	TRBV11-2
CASRAYFGVDEQYF	TGTGCCAGCAGAGCATACTTTGGCGTGGACGAGCAGTACTTC	.	TRBJ2-7	.	14	TRBV6-5
CASSLELYRGFRETQYF	TGTGCCAGCAGCTTAGAACTTTACAGGGGTTTCCGGGAGACCCAGTACTTC	TRBD1	TRBJ2-5	.	17	TRBV11-2
CASSLSSGPYRKQFF	TGTGCCAGCAGTTTATCTAGCGGGCCCTATCGGAAGCAGTTCTTC	TRBD2	TRBJ2-1	few	15	TRBV27
CASSSRLAVTYNEQFF	TGTGCCAGCAGCTCGAGACTAGCGGTGACCTACAATGAGCAGTTCTTC	TRBD2	TRBJ2-1	.	16	TRBV9
CASSIEDRASYEQYF	TGTGCCAGTAGTATAGAGGACAGGGCATCCTACGAGCAGTACTTC	TRBD1	TRBJ2-7	.	15	TRBV19
CASSIGLETDTQYF	TGTGCCAGTAGTATAGGACTAGAGACAGATACGCAGTATTTT	.	TRBJ2-3	.	14	TRBV19
CASSLSGGANQPQHF	TGTGCCAGCAGCCTATCGGGGGGGGCGAATCAGCCCCAGCATTTT	.	TRBJ1-5	.	15	TRBV7-9
CASVSYEQYF	TGTGCCTCTGTCTCCTACGAGCAGTACTTC	.	TRBJ2-7	.	10	TRBV6-6
CASIDPNNEKLFF	TGCGCCAGCATTGACCCAAATAATGAAAAACTGTTTTTT	.	TRBJ1-4	once	13	TRBV10-2
CAISEQTAGNTEAFF	TGTGCCATCAGTGAACAGACGGCCGGGAACACTGAAGCTTTCTTT	.	TRBJ1-1	.	15	TRBV10-3
CASSSWTSGRQETQYF	TGTGCCAGCAGCTCCTGGACTAGCGGGAGGCAAGAGACCCAGTACTTC	TRBD2	TRBJ2-5	.	16	TRBV13
CASSAAVPSEQYF	TGTGCCAGCAGTGCCGCTGTACCGTCCGAGCAGTACTTC	.	TRBJ2-7	.	13	TRBV28
CASSLDRGKSPLHF	TGTGCCAGCAGCTTGGACAGGGGGAAATCACCCCTCCACTTT	TRBD1	TRBJ1-6	.	14	TRBV5-4
CASGVARTYGYTF	TGTGCCAGCGGCGTGGCACGGACATATGGCTACACCTTC	.	TRBJ1-2	.	13	TRBV11-1
CASSHGTTNGELFF	TGTGCCAGCAGCCACGGGACCACAAACGGGGAGCTGTTTTTT	.	TRBJ2-2	.	14	TRBV11-2
CASRDSLQETQYF	TGTGCCAGCCGGGACAGCCTCCAAGAGACCCAGTACTTC	TRBD1	TRBJ2-5	.	13	TRBV11-2
CASSGRGDTQYF	TGTGCCAGCAGTGGACGGGGAGATACGCAGTATTTT	.	TRBJ2-3	.	12	TRBV7-3
CASSDSGTGPYGYTF	TGTGCCAGCAGTGACTCCGGGACAGGCCCCTATGGCTACACCTTC	TRBD1	TRBJ1-2	.	15	TRBV6-4
CASSAFSGSGQGETQYF	TGCGCCAGCAGTGCGTTCTCCGGCTCAGGACAGGGAGAGACCCAGTACTTC	TRBD1	TRBJ2-5	.	17	TRBV10-1